This T cell receptor beta chain was identified during a study of tumor-infiltrating lymphocytes in primary liver carcinoma (dated 2017 in TCRdb). At the level of the whole study: Of the five patients, three men and two women aged 30 to 69 years, four had hepatocellular carcinoma and one had combined HCC and intrahepatic cholangiocarcinoma. The five patients had tumors of stage T1-T3 N0M0, with maximum diameters ranging from about 4 to 11 cm. Samples yielded roughly 3.65 to 7.5 million productive TCRbeta reads; read depth did not differ significantly between tissue types. The study combined TCRbeta repertoire sequencing, expression microarrays and whole-exome sequencing across five regions of each liver tumor, with adjacent normal tissue and blood. A total of 35 specimens from 5 patients went through TCRbeta repertoire sequencing, namely 25 tumor regions, 5 adjacent noncancerous liver tissues and 5 peripheral blood samples. Technical replicate repertoires showed high reproducibility, with mean shared-clone rates around 0.91 and correlation coefficients above 0.98.

This clonotype was detected only a few times. Its target antigen remains unknown. This clone may be a read error of a much larger clone one base away. TCRbeta-specific cDNA was reverse-transcribed from about 500 ng total RNA using a constant-region primer and ProtoScript II reverse transcriptase. TCRbeta libraries were built with three nested multiplex PCR rounds, a slightly modified ARM-PCR procedure. The first two PCR rounds used multiplex TRBV1-TRBV30 forward primers with a Cbeta reverse primer, each for approximately 9 cycles. Sample barcodes and Illumina adapters were added in a final 25-cycle PCR with Deep VentR polymerase. Before sequencing, amplicons of 200-500 bp were purified from gel using a QIAquick gel extraction kit. An Illumina HiSeq 2500 was used to sequence the TCRbeta amplicons, generating 250-bp paired-end reads. Per the source publication's procedure: To recover full CDR3 sequences, reads were quality-trimmed using Trimmomatic v0.33 and paired reads were then merged using FLASH v1.2.11. MiGEC v1.2.1b assigned V, D and J germline segments to the rearranged TCRbeta sequences. Clonotype statistics and Shannon-Wiener diversity indices were calculated with VDJtools v1.0.0. Except for diversity analysis, only the 250 most abundant clonotypes of each sample were used in subsequent analyses to reduce sampling bias. TCRdb applied fastp at Q25 and MiXCR to the public reads, then kept only in-frame beta chains. Rows with one shared CDR3 protein collapse into an entry with the most common genes and DNA. The V and J calls here are based on TCRdb, not the publication. The sample includes more than 100,000 distinct CDR3 sequences, with 65% to 75% observed a single time. Clones ranked in the top ten supply more than 8% of the sample.

Broader findings and caveats from the paper: Because only the TCR beta chain was sequenced and unpaired alpha chains were not captured, true repertoire diversity is likely underestimated. Repertoire overlap was higher between tumor regions (mean about 35%) than tumor-adjacent (approximately 17%) or tumor-blood (about 15%) pairs, consistent with antigen-driven expansion. With just four or five patients in the study, the authors point out that the findings should be validated in a larger study. The top 250 clones made up a significantly larger repertoire fraction in tumors than in blood (p = 0.039). Since the samples were bulk and unsorted, there was no way to compare CD4+ and CD8+ T cell repertoires.

Total RNA and DNA were co-extracted without cell sorting from approximately 20-30 mg of bulk tissue using the AllPrep DNA/RNA mini kit. About 5 patients with histopathologically diagnosed primary liver carcinoma underwent surgical resection in China between late 2015 and 2016. At the time of sampling, the patients had chronic HBV infection and had not received any treatment. Each fresh piece of tumor and adjacent tissue was cut in two, with one half stored in RNAlater at -80 degrees C and the other half sent for histology. CDR1 is given as KGHDR and CDR2 as SFDVKD, both from the germline V gene. Deletion took 1 base off V and 0 bases off J, with a span of 13 bases between the germline ends. The CDR3 starts with the cysteine, ends with the phenylalanine, and has 17 residues. Solely the CDR3 DNA is kept, with 51 bases framed from the first base.

Recombination linked TRBV24-1 to TRBJ2-3, and TRBD1 may be the D gene, going by 8 matching bases. Material for sequencing was tumor-adjacent normal liver tissue. The clonotype comes from an older woman with primary liver carcinoma and hepatitis B virus infection. The DNA is as follows: TGTGCCACCAGTGATTTCCACAGGGGGGGTAGCACAGATACGCAGTATTTT. It specifies CATSDFHRGGSTDTQYF.